This T cell receptor beta chain appears in the sequencing data of a study of shared clonotypes between healthy human individuals. In the study overall: Ranging from 18 to 49 in age, donors were two women and three men.

The protocol was immunoSEQ multiplex PCR, while the TCRdb copy is restricted to in-frame clones and leaves out a portion. The profile shows around 500,000 clones, approximately 79% of them singletons. The CDR3 covers 15 residues. Looked up from germline, CDR1 is SGHNT and CDR2 is YENEEA. V lost 5 bases, J lost 6 bases, and 6 bases stayed unmatched. The table lists this clone with a count of one. This receptor was identified in a woman in her 40s in good health. Some clones in this sample may be carry-over from other donors' samples. This chain links TRBV11-3 with TRBJ2-1; TRBD2 agrees at 11 bases. The sample taken for sequencing was PBMCs. Here the CDR3 reads CASSPTSGNFNEQFF. The CDR3 DNA follows: TGTGCCAGCAGCCCGACTAGCGGGAACTTCAATGAGCAGTTCTTC.